This T cell receptor (beta chain) comes out of a study of breast tumors, draining lymph nodes, adjacent tissues. Broader study findings: Tumor T cell lymph node origin was a supported hypothesis, not proven. The data were judged consistent with most tumor T cells coming from lymph node and expanding in tumor.

This CDR3 spans 13 amino acids. V lost 5 bases to trimming and J lost 2 bases, with 7 bases between them. Germline V gives CDR1 SGHNT, CDR2 YENEEA. Using its own MiXCR run on the multiplex PCR reads, TCRdb lists one record per CDR3 protein. The sample has around 230,000 distinct CDR3 sequences, less than 40% seen once. Samples came from axillary lymph nodes draining the breast cancer. Concerning this clonotype: Its specificity is not known. The conserved phenylalanine or tryptophan normally closing the CDR3 is absent here, so this likely arose from a read error.

The V and J genes are TRBV11-3 and TRBJ2-1; perhaps D is TRBD1 or TRBD2 (5 bases each). This TCR was recovered from a female donor with breast cancer. Some clones in this sample may be carry-over from other donors' samples. The specimen was axillary lymph node tissue. The CDR3: CASSPGPYNEQFL. CDR3 DNA sequence: TGTGCCAGCAGCCCGGGACCCTACAATGAGCAGTTCCTC.